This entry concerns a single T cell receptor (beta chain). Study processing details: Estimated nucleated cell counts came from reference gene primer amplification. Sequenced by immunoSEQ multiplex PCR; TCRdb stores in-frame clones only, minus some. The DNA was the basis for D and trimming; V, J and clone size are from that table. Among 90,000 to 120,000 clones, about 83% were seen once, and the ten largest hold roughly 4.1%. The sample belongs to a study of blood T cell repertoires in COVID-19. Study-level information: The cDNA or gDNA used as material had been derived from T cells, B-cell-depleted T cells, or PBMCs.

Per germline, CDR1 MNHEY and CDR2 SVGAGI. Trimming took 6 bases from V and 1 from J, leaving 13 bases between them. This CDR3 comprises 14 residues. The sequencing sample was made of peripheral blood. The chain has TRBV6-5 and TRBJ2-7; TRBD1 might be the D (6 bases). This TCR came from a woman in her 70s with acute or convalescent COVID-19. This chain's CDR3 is CASSDWDTSYEQYV. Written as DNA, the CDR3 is TGTGCCAGCAGCGACTGGGACACTTCCTACGAGCAGTACGTC.